The source of this T cell receptor (beta chain) is a study of CXCR3-negative and CXCR3-positive naive CD8 T cells. The libraries of TRB cDNA were constructed through 5' RACE using UMI labels. From its re-call of the 5' RACE reads, TCRdb lists each CDR3 protein once, without DNA. Listed are approximately 88,000 distinct CDR3 sequences; less than 0.6% falls within the top ten. As for this clonotype: The target antigen is unknown.

Study-level findings and limits: Surface CD5 looked about the same in the naive subsets, so the authors worked out TCR strength from TRB CDR3 properties. Against CXCR3-negative naive cells, CXCR3-positive naive cells showed more hydrophobic TRB CDR3s.

Germline CDR1 is SGHVS and CDR2 is FQNEAQ. CDR3 length equals 13 residues. The TCR comes from a human donor in good health. Some clones in this sample may be carry-over from other donors' samples. V is TRBV7-8 and J is TRBJ1-4; the D call of TRBD1 rests on TCRdb alone, since no DNA is present to check it. Sequencing was carried out using naive CXCR3+ CD8+ T cells from blood. Subset defined: CD45RO-CCR7+CD27+CD95- naive CD8+ T cells expressing CXCR3 (TNR3+). The CDR3 loop reads CASMGGLGEKLFF.